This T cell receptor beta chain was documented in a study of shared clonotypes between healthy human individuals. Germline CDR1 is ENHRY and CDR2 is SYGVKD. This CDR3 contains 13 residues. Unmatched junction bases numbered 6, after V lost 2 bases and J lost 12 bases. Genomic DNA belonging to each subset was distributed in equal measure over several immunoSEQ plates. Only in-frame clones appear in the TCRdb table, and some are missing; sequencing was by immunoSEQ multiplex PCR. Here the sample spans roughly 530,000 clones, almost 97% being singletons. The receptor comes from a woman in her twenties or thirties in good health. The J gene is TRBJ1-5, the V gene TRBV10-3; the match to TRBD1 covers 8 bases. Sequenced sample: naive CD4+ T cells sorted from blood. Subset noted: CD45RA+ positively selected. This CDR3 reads CAISEAPDRVQHF. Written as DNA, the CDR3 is TGTGCCATCAGTGAGGCCCCGGACAGGGTCCAGCATTTT.